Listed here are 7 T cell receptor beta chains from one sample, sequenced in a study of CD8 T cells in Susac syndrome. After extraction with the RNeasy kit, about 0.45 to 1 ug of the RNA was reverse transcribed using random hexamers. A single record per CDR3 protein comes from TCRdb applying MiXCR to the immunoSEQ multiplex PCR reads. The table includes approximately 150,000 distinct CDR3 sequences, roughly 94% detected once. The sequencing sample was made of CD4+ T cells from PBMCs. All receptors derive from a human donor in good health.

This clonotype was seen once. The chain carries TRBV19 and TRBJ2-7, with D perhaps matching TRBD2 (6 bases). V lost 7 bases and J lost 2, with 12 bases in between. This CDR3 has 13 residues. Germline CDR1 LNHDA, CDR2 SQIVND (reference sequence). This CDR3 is CASTEGAAYEQYF. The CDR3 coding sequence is TGTGCCAGTACGGAGGGTGCGGCCTACGAGCAGTACTTC.

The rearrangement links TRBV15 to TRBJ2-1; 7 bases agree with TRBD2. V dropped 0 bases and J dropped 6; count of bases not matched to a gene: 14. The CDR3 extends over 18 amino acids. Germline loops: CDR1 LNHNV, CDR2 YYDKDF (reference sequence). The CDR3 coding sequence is TGTGCCACCAGCAGAGACCTCCCCGGAGCGGGAAGAGGCAATGAGCAGTTCTTC. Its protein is CATSRDLPGAGRGNEQFF. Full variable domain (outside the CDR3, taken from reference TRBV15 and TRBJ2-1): DAMVIQNPRYQVTQFGKPVTLSCSQTLNHNVMYWYQQKSSQAPKLLFHYYDKDFNNEADTPDNFQSRRPNTSFCFLDIRSPGLGDTAMYLCATSRDLPGAGRGNEQFFGPGTRLTVL.

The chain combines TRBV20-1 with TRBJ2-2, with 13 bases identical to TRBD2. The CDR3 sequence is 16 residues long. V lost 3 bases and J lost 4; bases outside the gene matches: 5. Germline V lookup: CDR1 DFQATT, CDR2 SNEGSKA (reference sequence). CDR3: CSARPTSGRATGELFF. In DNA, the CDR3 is TGCAGTGCTAGGCCCACTAGCGGGAGGGCCACCGGGGAGCTGTTTTTT.

CDR3 in DNA: TGCGCCAGCAGCGCGGGGGGAGGGAACACTGAAGCTTTCTTT. This sequence encodes CASSAGGGNTEAFF. This rearrangement joins TRBV5-1 to TRBJ1-1, with D tentatively TRBD1 (5 bases). V was trimmed by 4 bases and J by 1 base, leaving 11 bases between them. The germline V gene encodes CDR1 SGHRS and CDR2 YFSETQ. The CDR3 is 14 amino acids.

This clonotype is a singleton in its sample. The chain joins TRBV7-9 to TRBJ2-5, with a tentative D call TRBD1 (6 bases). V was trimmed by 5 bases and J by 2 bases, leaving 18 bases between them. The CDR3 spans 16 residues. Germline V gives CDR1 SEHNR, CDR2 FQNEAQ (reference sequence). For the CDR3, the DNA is TGTGCCAGCAGCCTTACCCGGACAGCCCATCAAGAGACCCAGTACTTC. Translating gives CASSLTRTAHQETQYF.

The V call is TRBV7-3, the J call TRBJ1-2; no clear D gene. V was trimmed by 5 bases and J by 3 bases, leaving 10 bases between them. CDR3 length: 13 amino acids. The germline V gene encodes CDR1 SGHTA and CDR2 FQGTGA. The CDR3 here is CASSPAADYGYTF. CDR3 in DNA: TGTGCCAGCAGCCCCGCGGCTGACTATGGCTACACCTTC. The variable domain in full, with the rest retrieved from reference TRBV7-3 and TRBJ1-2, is GAGVSQTPSNKVTEKGKYVELRCDPISGHTALYWYRQSLGQGPEFLIYFQGTGAADDSGLPNDRFFAVRPEGSVSTLKIQRTERGDSAVYLCASSPAADYGYTFGSGTRLTVV.

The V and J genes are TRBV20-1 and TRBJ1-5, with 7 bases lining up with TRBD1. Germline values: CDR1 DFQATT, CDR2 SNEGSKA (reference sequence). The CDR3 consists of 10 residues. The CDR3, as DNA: TGCAGCACAGGGGATCAGCCCCAGCATTTT. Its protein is CSTGDQPQHF.